This is a list of T cell receptor beta chains from one sample in a study of blood T cell repertoires in COVID-19. Only in-frame clones appear in the TCRdb table, and some are missing; sequencing was by immunoSEQ multiplex PCR. This sample has about 150,000 clones, with roughly 85% found just once. Source material: peripheral blood. These TCRs come from a woman older than 75 with acute or convalescent COVID-19. CDR3s include the opening cysteine and the closing phenylalanine or tryptophan. Each record gives: J gene, clone size, V gene, D gene, CDR3 DNA, CDR3 protein. D genes are given only for firm matches. The listing skips clone size in some rows; elsewhere it reads once, few, many or a size class.

TRBJ2-3 - TRBV7-2 TRBD2 TGTGCCAGCAGCTTAAGTCTAGCGGGGGGTGAGTGGTGGTCAGATACGCAGTATTTT CASSLSLAGGEWWSDTQYF
TRBJ1-1 - TRBV7-9 - TGTGCCACGTTTGGGAGGGTAGCGAGTAGCACTGAAGCTTTCTTT CATFGRVASSTEAFF
TRBJ2-1 - TRBV28 TRBD1 TGTGCCAGCAGTTTGGGGACAGCAAATCAGTTCTTC CASSLGTANQFF
TRBJ2-7 - TRBV20-1 TRBD2 TGCAGTGCTAGTTACCTAGCGGGGGGGAATCAGCAGTACTTC CSASYLAGGNQQYF
TRBJ1-2 - TRBV5-4 - TGTGCCAGCAGCGTGACAGGTTCCTATGGCTACACCTTC CASSVTGSYGYTF
TRBJ2-7 - TRBV7-8 - TGTGCCAGCAGCTTCTTTTCAGGGATTTATTCCGAGCAGTACTTC CASSFFSGIYSEQYF
TRBJ1-2 - TRBV19 TRBD1 TGTGCCAGCAGAATTAGCGACAGGGGGCATCAGAACTATGGCTACACCTTC CASRISDRGHQNYGYTF
TRBJ2-1 - TRBV20-1 - TGCAGTGCTAGTCCCGGGACAACCTACAATGAGCAGTTCTTC CSASPGTTYNEQFF
TRBJ1-1 - TRBV5-1 - TGCGCCAGCAGCTTGGCAGGGAACACTGAAGCTTTCTTT CASSLAGNTEAFF
TRBJ2-2 - TRBV20-1 TRBD2 TGCAGTGCTAGTGACGGGGGGGGCGGGGAGCTGTTTTTT CSASDGGGGELFF
TRBJ1-1 - TRBV3-1/TRBV3-2 TRBD1 TGTGCCAGCAGCCCCTCAGGGGGGAACACTGAAGCTTTCTTT CASSPSGGNTEAFF
TRBJ2-6 - TRBV9 - TGTGCCAGCTCTACGGTCTCTGGGGCCAACGTCCTGACTTTC CASSTVSGANVLTF
TRBJ2-3 - TRBV7-2 - TGTGCCAGCAGAATACAGGGAACGCCGACAGATACGCAGTATTTT CASRIQGTPTDTQYF
TRBJ2-2 - TRBV4-1 - TGCGCCAGCAGCCAAGATATGGTGGGGCGCTCCCGGAACACCGGGGAGCTGTTTTTT CASSQDMVGRSRNTGELFF
TRBJ2-3 - TRBV2 - TGTGCCAGCAGTCTGACTAGACTTAGCACAGATACGCAGTATTTT CASSLTRLSTDTQYF
TRBJ1-4 - TRBV7-9 - TGTGCCAGCAGCTTAAGTCCGGTTAATGAAAAACTGTTTTTT CASSLSPVNEKLFF
TRBJ1-3 - TRBV15 - TGTGCCACCAGCAGAGATGCAACACACTCTGGAAACACCATATATTTT CATSRDATHSGNTIYF
TRBJ2-3 - TRBV11-2 TRBD2 TGTGCCAGCAGCTTGGCTGCGGGAGTGGGAGATACGCAGTATTTT CASSLAAGVGDTQYF
TRBJ1-3 few TRBV5-1 TRBD1 TGCGCCAGCAGCTTCCAGGGGGCGAACGGAAACACCATATATTTT CASSFQGANGNTIYF
TRBJ1-5 - TRBV6-6 TRBD1 TGTGCCAGCAGTTACTCGGGACAGAATAATCAGCCCCAGCATTTT CASSYSGQNNQPQHF
TRBJ1-5 - TRBV7-2 - TGTGCCAGCAGTAACCAGGGTGCTCAGCCCCAGCATTTT CASSNQGAQPQHF
TRBJ1-5 - TRBV12-3/TRBV12-4 - TGTGCCAGCAGTTTAGGGAGGAATCAGCCCCAGCATTTT CASSLGRNQPQHF
TRBJ1-1 - TRBV7-2 TRBD1 TGTGCCAGCAGCTCTCAAGCAGGGGGCGCGGTGGTGACTGAAGCTTTCTTT CASSSQAGGAVVTEAFF
TRBJ2-7 - TRBV4-1 TRBD1 TGCGCCAGCAACATCCGGGACAGAATTCTATTTCTCTACGAGCAGTACTTC CASNIRDRILFLYEQYF
TRBJ1-1 - TRBV19 TRBD1 TGTGCCAGTAGTACGACAGGGCGGGGCACTGAAGCTTTCTTT CASSTTGRGTEAFF
TRBJ2-7 - TRBV5-4 - TGTGCCAGCAGCCCTGGCCGGGGACTCCGGGCTTACGAGCAGTACTTC CASSPGRGLRAYEQYF
TRBJ2-5 - TRBV11-2 - TGTGCCAGCAGCCCAGGGGAGACCCAGTACTTC CASSPGETQYF
TRBJ2-7 - TRBV25-1 TRBD1 TGTGCCAGCAGTGAAGGACAGGGGCCGTACGAGCAGTACTTC CASSEGQGPYEQYF
TRBJ2-7 - TRBV11-3 TRBD2 TGTGCCAGCAGCCCACGGACTAGCGGGGAAGAGCAGTACTTC CASSPRTSGEEQYF
TRBJ2-5 - TRBV5-6 - TGTGCCAGCAGCGGAATCGGGGGAGAGGAGGAGACCCAGTACTTC CASSGIGGEEETQYF
TRBJ2-3 - TRBV9 - TGTGCCAGCAGCCCCCCGGGCGGGCCAGATACGCAGTATTTT CASSPPGGPDTQYF
TRBJ2-7 - TRBV5-4 - TGTGCCAGCAGCTCTAGGGGGTCCTACGAGCAGTACTTC CASSSRGSYEQYF
TRBJ1-2 - TRBV19 - TGTGCCAGTAGTACTGTGGCAGGATATGGCTACACCTTC CASSTVAGYGYTF
TRBJ1-4 - TRBV30 TRBD1 TGTGCCTGGAGTCTCGGGACAGTTGAAAAACTGTTTTTT CAWSLGTVEKLFF
TRBJ1-1 - TRBV28 - TGTGCCAGCAGTTTAAGCCCTACTTTACGCACTGAAGCTTTCTTT CASSLSPTLRTEAFF
TRBJ2-4 - TRBV11-3 - TGTGCCAGCAGCTCCCTAGGGGAAACCATTCAGTACTTC CASSSLGETIQYF